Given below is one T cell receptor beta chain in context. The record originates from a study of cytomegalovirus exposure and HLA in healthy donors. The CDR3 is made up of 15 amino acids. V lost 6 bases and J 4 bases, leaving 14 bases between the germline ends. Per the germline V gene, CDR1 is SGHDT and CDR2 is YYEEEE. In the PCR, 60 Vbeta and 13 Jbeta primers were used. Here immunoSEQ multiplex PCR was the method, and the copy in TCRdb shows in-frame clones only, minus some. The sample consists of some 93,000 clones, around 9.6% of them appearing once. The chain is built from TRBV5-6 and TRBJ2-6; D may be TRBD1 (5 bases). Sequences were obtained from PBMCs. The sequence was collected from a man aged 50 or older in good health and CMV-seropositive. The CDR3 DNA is TGTGCCAGCAACTCTCAGGGTTCAGGGGCCAACGTCCTGACTTTC. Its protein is CASNSQGSGANVLTF.